This TCR beta chain was identified during a study of cytomegalovirus exposure and HLA in healthy donors. The study, taken as a whole, reports: TCR beta sequences reportedly predicted the HLA-A and HLA-B alleles of most subjects accurately.

The sample holds a few counts of this clone. The antigen is unknown. With 6 bases removed from V and 2 bases from J, the gap between germline ends came to 18 bases. The CDR3 loop spans 16 amino acids. The germline V gene encodes CDR1 SGHAT and CDR2 FQDESV (reference sequence). The PCR had 60 Vbeta and 13 Jbeta primers. The table came from immunoSEQ multiplex PCR; TCRdb's copy has only in-frame clones and leaves some out. The table records about 120,000 clones, 80% of them present only once. This TCR was sampled from a female donor in good health and CMV-seropositive. This chain uses TRBV11-1 with TRBJ2-3; TRBD2 might be the D (7 bases). Sequenced: PBMCs. This chain's CDR3 is CASRLQRGGATDTQYF. The DNA of the CDR3 is TGTGCCAGCAGGTTACAGAGGGGGGGAGCCACAGATACGCAGTATTTT. Full variable domain (rest looked up from reference TRBV11-1 and TRBJ2-3): EAEVAQSPRYKITEKSQAVAFWCDPISGHATLYWYRQILGQGPELLVQFQDESVVDDSQLPKDRFSAERLKGVDSTLKIQPAELGDSAMYLCASRLQRGGATDTQYFGPGTRLTVL.